The 2 T cell receptor beta chains below all came from one sample that was sequenced in a study of shared clonotypes between healthy human individuals. Here immunoSEQ multiplex PCR was the method, and the copy in TCRdb shows in-frame clones only, minus some. The sample yields 1,100,000 or so clones, about four fifths seen once. Sequencing was carried out using memory CD4+ T cells from PBMCs. The subset: CD45RA-negative fraction. The receptors shown here come from a man aged 18 to 30 in good health. Some clones in this sample may be carry-over from other donors' samples.

The chain is built from TRBV5-5 and TRBJ1-1; 7 bases map to TRBD1. V was clipped by 3 bases and J by 1 base; unmatched bases: 12. CDR3 length: 17 amino acids. CDR1 and CDR2 from the germline V gene are SGHKS and YYEKEE (reference sequence). The CDR3 is CASSWGKTGQTNTEAFF. CDR3 nucleotide sequence: TGTGCCAGCAGCTGGGGGAAAACGGGACAGACGAACACTGAAGCTTTCTTT. Supplemented by reference TRBV5-5 and TRBJ1-1, the full variable domain reads DAGVTQSPTHLIKTRGQQVTLRCSPISGHKSVSWYQQVLGQGPQFIFQYYEKEERGRGNFPDRFSARQFPNYSSELNVNALLLGDSALYLCASSWGKTGQTNTEAFFGQGTRLTVV.

The J gene is TRBJ2-1, the V gene TRBV6-4, with D possibly matching TRBD1 (5 bases). V was cut by 4 bases and J by 0 bases, with 22 bases left in between. The CDR3 spans 19 residues. Germline CDR1 MRHNA, CDR2 SNTAGT. The DNA of the CDR3 is TGTGCCAGCAGTGTAGACATAACTGACAGACAATACTCCTACAATGAGCAGTTCTTC. Protein product: CASSVDITDRQYSYNEQFF.